Each of the 22 T cell receptor beta chains below was sequenced from the same sample in a study of blood T cells in healthy people across ages. The second PCR ran about 6 to 12 cycles with a sample-barcoded 5' primer and J-beta primers. TCRdb independently ran MiXCR on the 5' RACE reads; one entry per CDR3 protein. The table has 800,000 to 1,300,000 distinct CDR3 sequences, approximately 26% seen once; the top ten hold around 0.75%. These data were likewise used in another study, on T cells of mothers and their children.

Sample: blood. These receptors were taken from a girl aged 2 to 10 in good health.

The chain recombines TRBV5-6 with TRBJ2-5, with unresolved D. Germline V gene lookup returns CDR1 SGHDT and CDR2 YYEEEE. V gave up 3 bases and J gave up 5 bases, with 11 bases separating them. This CDR3 has 13 amino acids. The CDR3 region has the DNA TGTGCCAGCAGCTCGAGGTTGATTGAGACCCAGTACTTC. Translation: CASSSRLIETQYF.

V is TRBV6-2 or TRBV6-3 and J is TRBJ2-5; the match to TRBD1 covers 8 bases. The closer fit of TRBJ2-7 to the DNA end suggests the J call may be wrong. Germline CDR1 is MNHEY and CDR2 is SVGEGT. The CDR3 consists of 16 residues. CDR3 sequence (DNA): TGTGCCAGCAGCCGAAGTTGGACAGGGCCAGCCTACGAGCAGTACTTC. Residues: CASSRSWTGPAYEQYF.

The rearrangement joins TRBV14 to TRBJ2-7, with D maybe TRBD2 (6 bases). V was cut by 0 bases and J by 3 bases, with 18 bases left in between. Germline values: CDR1 SGHDN, CDR2 FVKESK. This CDR3 contains 17 residues. CDR3 protein: CASSQDLWGRSGYEQYF. The CDR3, as DNA: TGTGCCAGCAGCCAAGATTTATGGGGGAGGAGCGGCTACGAGCAGTACTTC.

This clonotype was counted between two and nine times. This chain links TRBV7-3 with TRBJ1-6; a weak D match, TRBD1 (6 bases). CDR1 SGHTA and CDR2 FQGTGA come from the germline V gene. CDR3 length equals 15 residues. V dropped 2 bases and J dropped 7 bases, with 12 bases sitting between them. The CDR3 protein is CASSLATGRNSPLHF. CDR3 coding DNA: TGTGCCAGCAGCTTAGCAACAGGGCGAAATTCACCCCTCCACTTT.

The chain uses TRBV18 and TRBJ2-5; D perhaps matches TRBD2 (5 bases). Judging by the DNA end, TRBJ2-1 fits better; the J call may be wrong. CDR3 size: 12 residues. The germline V gene has CDR1 KGHSH and CDR2 LQKENI. CDR3 bases: TGTGCCAGCTCACCTGAGGGTCAGTCGCAGTTCTTC. It yields the protein CASSPEGQSQFF.

The DNA of the CDR3 is TGTGCCAGCAGCCACACGGGACACCTCTCCTACGAGCAGTACTTC. Protein product: CASSHTGHLSYEQYF. The rearrangement uses TRBV14 and TRBJ2-7; TRBD1 might be the D (6 bases). This CDR3 is built from 15 residues. Trimming pared 3 bases from V and 0 bases from J, leaving 12 bases between. Germline assignment: CDR1 SGHDN and CDR2 FVKESK.

The CDR3 loop reads CASSSARGGGSIQYF. CDR3 nucleotide sequence: TGTGCCAGCAGCTCCGCACGAGGAGGGGGAAGCATTCAGTACTTC. The chain is built from TRBV5-6 and TRBJ2-4; D may match TRBD1 or TRBD2 (6 bases each). CDR3 size: 15 residues. Germline CDR1 reads SGHDT; CDR2 reads YYEEEE. V was clipped by 3 bases and J by 9 bases, with 19 bases between them. Supplemented by reference TRBV5-6 and TRBJ2-4, the full variable domain reads DAGVTQSPTHLIKTRGQQVTLRCSPKSGHDTVSWYQQALGQGPQFIFQYYEEEERQRGNFPDRFSGHQFPNYSSELNVNALLLGDSALYLCASSSARGGGSIQYFGAGTRLSVL.

The genes are TRBV11-2 and TRBJ1-2; tentative D call: TRBD1 (5 bases). V gave up 5 bases and J gave up 6 bases, with 25 bases separating them. The CDR3 is 17 residues long. Germline V lookup: CDR1 SGHAT, CDR2 FQNNGV. The CDR3 nucleotides read TGTGCCAGCAGCCAAACGGACATACCAACTCATGGGCATGGCTACACCTTC. Its protein is CASSQTDIPTHGHGYTF.

This clonotype has just a few counts. V gene TRBV6-2 or TRBV6-3 combines with J gene TRBJ2-5; 9 nucleotides line up with TRBD2. TRBJ2-7 explains the end of the DNA better; the J call may be wrong. Per germline, CDR1 MNHEY and CDR2 SVGEGT. This CDR3 region has 15 residues. The CDR3 DNA reads TGTGCCAGCAGTGATCCGGGACTAGCAATCTACGAGCAGTACTTC. This codes for CASSDPGLAIYEQYF.

The chain couples TRBV24-1 to TRBJ2-1, with 9 nucleotides matching TRBD2. The ends lost 5 bases at V and 1 base at J; junction bases unmatched: 5. The CDR3 is 16 residues long. Germline values: CDR1 KGHDR, CDR2 SFDVKD. CDR3: CATSASAGGSYNEQFF. CDR3 DNA sequence: TGTGCCACCAGTGCTTCAGCGGGAGGATCCTACAATGAGCAGTTCTTC.

The CDR3: CASSQIGLAGMETQYF. The CDR3 bases are TGTGCCAGCAGCCAAATAGGACTAGCGGGAATGGAGACCCAGTACTTC. This chain links TRBV7-3 with TRBJ2-5; 12 bases agree with TRBD2. The CDR3 has 16 residues. Germline V gene data show CDR1 as SGHTA and CDR2 as FQGTGA. After removal of 5 bases from V and 5 bases from J, the junction contained 9 bases not matched to a gene. Drawing the rest from reference TRBV7-3 and TRBJ2-5, the complete variable domain is GAGVSQTPSNKVTEKGKYVELRCDPISGHTALYWYRQSLGQGPEFLIYFQGTGAADDSGLPNDRFFAVRPEGSVSTLKIQRTERGDSAVYLCASSQIGLAGMETQYFGPGTRLLVL.

The chain is built from TRBV4-1 and TRBJ1-1; unclear D gene. Germline V gene data show CDR1 as MGHRA and CDR2 as YSYEKL. This CDR3 has 15 amino acids. V shed 1 base and J shed 1 base, with 10 bases lying between them. CDR3 sequence (DNA): TGCGCCAGCAGCCAAGTTCCTCCAGCGAACACTGAAGCTTTCTTT. It codes for CASSQVPPANTEAFF.

The chain recombines TRBV9 with TRBJ1-6; possible D gene TRBD1, 5 bases. This CDR3 is built from 14 residues. V dropped 2 bases and J dropped 9 bases, with 12 bases sitting between them. Germline V gene sequence: CDR1 SGDLS, CDR2 YYNGEE. The DNA of the CDR3 is TGTGCCAGCAGCGTCAGGGTCGGAGGTTCACCCCTCCACTTT. Its protein is CASSVRVGGSPLHF.

Details on this clonotype: An end of the junction differs from the germline gene, which may be a read error. The rearrangement links TRBV20-1 to TRBJ1-2, with D maybe TRBD1 (5 bases). The CDR3 extends over 12 amino acids. The germline V gene encodes CDR1 DFQATT and CDR2 SNEGSKA (reference sequence). For the CDR3, the DNA is TGCCGTGCTTCGGGACGCTGGAAAGGCTACACCTTC. Protein product: CRASGRWKGYTF.

This clonotype was found many times. The rearrangement links TRBV4-3 to TRBJ2-5; maybe TRBD2 (6 bases). Germline V lookup: CDR1 LGHNA, CDR2 YSLEER. V was trimmed by 2 bases and J by 4 bases, leaving 14 bases between them. The CDR3 spans 15 residues. CDR3 in amino acids: CASSQNWQGGETQYF. In nucleotides, the CDR3 is TGCGCCAGCAGCCAAAATTGGCAGGGAGGAGAGACCCAGTACTTC.

The rearrangement links TRBV12-3 or TRBV12-4 to TRBJ1-6, with D unresolved. This CDR3 has 13 amino acids. V was pared by 5 bases and J by 13 bases, with 15 bases between. CDR3 protein: CASSAGPSEPLHF. Here the CDR3 DNA reads TGTGCCAGCAGTGCCGGGCCCAGCGAGCCCCTCCACTTT.

This clonotype was seen more than once but under ten times. This sequence joins TRBV4-1 and TRBJ1-1; 8 positions match TRBD1. The CDR3 covers 13 residues. V dropped 4 bases and J dropped 6; count of bases not matched to a gene: 4. Germline assignment: CDR1 MGHRA and CDR2 YSYEKL. The CDR3 is CASSLQGDPEAFF. As DNA, the CDR3 is TGCGCCAGCAGCCTACAGGGGGACCCTGAAGCTTTCTTT.

This clonotype was observed a handful of times. V gene TRBV5-4 combines with J gene TRBJ1-1; D gene ambiguous. V dropped 2 bases and J dropped 7 bases, with 12 bases sitting between them. The CDR3 sequence is 13 residues long. CDR1 is SGHNT, CDR2 YYREEE, per germline (reference sequence). Here the CDR3 DNA reads TGTGCCAGCAGCTTCGTAGGACTCCATGAAGCTTTCTTT. Its protein is CASSFVGLHEAFF.

The sample holds a few counts of this clonotype. This sequence joins TRBV29-1 and TRBJ1-2; no clear D gene. V lost 6 bases to trimming and J lost 3 bases, with 11 bases between them. The CDR3 loop spans 12 amino acids. Germline V gene lookup returns CDR1 SQVTM and CDR2 ANQGSEA. DNA for the CDR3: TGCAGCGTCCAACCCGGGGACTATGGCTACACCTTC. Amino acids: CSVQPGDYGYTF.

This clonotype was observed a handful of times. CDR3 nucleotides: TGTGCCATCAGGGTGGGGGGGACGTCCTACGAGCAGTACTTC. It specifies CAIRVGGTSYEQYF. The rearrangement uses TRBV10-3 and TRBJ2-7; TRBD2 agrees at 7 bases. Per germline, CDR1 ENHRY and CDR2 SYGVKD. The CDR3 has 14 residues. V shed 6 bases, J shed 1 base, and the junction held 6 bases outside the gene matches.

The rearrangement links TRBV5-6 to TRBJ2-5; no clear D gene. The better agreement between TRBJ2-7 and the DNA end casts doubt on the J call. CDR1 SGHDT and CDR2 YYEEEE come from the germline V gene. This CDR3 is 16 amino acids long. CDR3 in DNA: TGTGCCAGCAGCTTGGGACTCACCAGCGCCTACTACGAGCAGTACTTC. Translating gives CASSLGLTSAYYEQYF.

This clonotype was seen a few times. The chain carries TRBV6-2 or TRBV6-3 and TRBJ2-2; D not resolved. The CDR3 sequence is 14 residues long. Germline CDR1 reads MNHEY; CDR2 reads SVGEGT. Trimming pared 4 bases from V and 6 bases from J, leaving 12 bases between. The CDR3 spells CASSFGPQSGELFF. The CDR3 region has the DNA TGTGCCAGCAGTTTCGGGCCTCAATCCGGGGAGCTGTTTTTT.